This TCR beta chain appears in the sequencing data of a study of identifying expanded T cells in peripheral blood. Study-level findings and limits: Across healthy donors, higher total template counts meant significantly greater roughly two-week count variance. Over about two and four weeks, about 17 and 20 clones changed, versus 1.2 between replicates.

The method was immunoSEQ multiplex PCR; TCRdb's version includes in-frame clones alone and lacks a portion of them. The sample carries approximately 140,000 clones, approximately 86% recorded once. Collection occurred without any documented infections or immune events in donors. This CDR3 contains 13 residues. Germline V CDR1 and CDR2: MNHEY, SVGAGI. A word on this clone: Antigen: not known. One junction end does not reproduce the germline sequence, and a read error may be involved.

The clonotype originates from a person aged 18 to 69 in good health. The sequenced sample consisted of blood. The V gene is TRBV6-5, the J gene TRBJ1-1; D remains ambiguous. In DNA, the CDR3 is TGTGCCAGCAGTTACTCAAGTACTGCCTCCCCCCACTTT. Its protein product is CASSYSSTASPHF.